The 8 T cell receptor beta chains given below trace back to one sample, sequenced in a study of blood T cell repertoires in COVID-19. The repertoire was sequenced with immunoSEQ multiplex PCR; TCRdb's copy has only in-frame clones and lacks some. The repertoire holds roughly 79,000 clones, 84% seen once, with around 3.4% in the top ten. Sequencing was performed on peripheral blood. The source of these receptors is a man in his fifties or sixties with acute or convalescent COVID-19.

The chain has TRBV27 and TRBJ1-5; D gene uncertain. The V end lost 3 bases, the J end lost 1 base, and 4 bases lay between the germline ends. CDR1 MNHEY and CDR2 SMNVEV come from the germline V gene (reference sequence). The CDR3 loop spans 13 amino acids. In DNA, the CDR3 is TGTGCCAGCAGTTTGTCAAGCAATCAGCCCCAGCATTTT. This codes for CASSLSSNQPQHF.

J is TRBJ1-3 and V is TRBV19; the D is unclear. Trimming shortened V by 3 bases and J by 2 bases, and 5 bases separated the two germline ends. CDR1 is LNHDA and CDR2 is SQIVND in the germline V gene (reference sequence). This CDR3 comprises 13 residues. The CDR3 sequence: CASSITAGNTIYF. CDR3 bases: TGTGCCAGTAGTATTACAGCTGGAAACACCATATATTTT.

The J gene is TRBJ1-6, the V gene TRBV28; D may be TRBD1 (5 bases). Germline CDR1 reads MDHEN; CDR2 reads SYDVKM. Trimming removed 3 bases at V and 0 bases at J, with 9 bases between. The CDR3 sequence is 16 residues long. CDR3 in amino acids: CASSFGGTSYNSPLHF. The CDR3 region has the DNA TGTGCCAGCAGTTTTGGAGGGACCTCCTATAATTCACCCCTCCACTTT.

The chain combines TRBV4-1 with TRBJ1-2; 11 positions match TRBD1. There are 18 residues in the CDR3. The germline gives CDR1 MGHRA, CDR2 YSYEKL. V shed 4 bases and J 4 bases; nucleotides not matched to a gene: 14. CDR3 residues: CASSPQAGTGGFSYGYTF. CDR3 bases: TGCGCCAGCAGCCCCCAAGCCGGGACAGGGGGTTTTAGCTATGGCTACACCTTC.

The chain carries TRBV7-2 and TRBJ2-1; D unclear. Germline-derived CDR1 and CDR2 are SGHTA and FQGNSA. V lost 4 bases to trimming and J lost 9 bases, with 13 bases between them. The CDR3 consists of 13 residues. The CDR3 coding sequence is TGTGCCAGCAGCTCTTTCCTAGATGTTGAGCAGTTCTTC. Amino acid sequence: CASSSFLDVEQFF.

V is TRBV7-2 and J is TRBJ2-7; the match to TRBD1 covers 7 bases. Germline V gene lookup returns CDR1 SGHTA and CDR2 FQGNSA. There are 14 residues in the CDR3. Unmatched junction bases numbered 3, after V lost 4 bases and J lost 0 bases. Here the CDR3 reads CASSYRQGSYEQYF. In nucleotides, the CDR3 is TGTGCCAGCAGCTACAGACAGGGCTCCTACGAGCAGTACTTC.

The V and J genes are TRBV5-4 and TRBJ1-3; D remains unclear. This CDR3 has 15 amino acids. The V end lost 6 bases, the J end lost 2 bases, and 15 bases lay between the germline ends. Germline-derived CDR1 and CDR2 are SGHNT and YYREEE (reference sequence). CDR3: CASTRAGEAGNTIYF. The CDR3 region has the DNA TGTGCCAGCACCCGGGCTGGGGAGGCTGGAAACACCATATATTTT.

The gene calls are TRBV4-3 and TRBJ2-1, with D maybe TRBD2 (7 bases). CDR3 length: 15 amino acids. Germline CDR1 is LGHNA and CDR2 is YSLEER. Trimming removed 0 bases from V and 7 bases from J, with 13 bases in between. This chain's CDR3 is CASSQDVGGGNEQFF. CDR3 bases: TGCGCCAGCAGCCAAGATGTGGGAGGGGGTAATGAGCAGTTCTTC.